This is a list of T cell receptor beta chains from one sample in a study of shared clonotypes between healthy human individuals. TCRdb keeps only in-frame clones here, not all; method: immunoSEQ multiplex PCR. Of approximately 500,000 clones listed, roughly 80% are singletons. What was sequenced was PBMCs. These receptors all stem from a woman between 40 and 50 years old in good health. Some clones in this sample may be carry-over from other donors' samples. CDR3s include the opening cysteine and the closing phenylalanine or tryptophan. A D gene is named only where the DNA matches it firmly. Size is omitted from some rows. Given values are once, few, many or a class for expanded clones.

TRBV6-5	TRBJ1-5	NA	NA	13	CASSYSRNQPQHF	TGTGCCAGCAGTTACAGCCGCAATCAGCCCCAGCATTTT
TRBV5-5	TRBJ2-1	NA	NA	15	CASSLEQGLYNEQFF	TGTGCCAGCAGCTTGGAACAGGGATTATACAATGAGCAGTTCTTC
TRBV5-1	TRBJ2-1	many	NA	16	CASSLDPVGSYNEQFF	TGCGCCAGCAGCTTGGATCCGGTGGGGTCCTACAATGAGCAGTTCTTC
TRBV7-8	TRBJ2-5	NA	NA	12	CASSSTGETQYF	TGTGCCAGCAGCTCTACAGGAGAGACCCAGTACTTC
TRBV5-1	TRBJ1-1	NA	TRBD1	15	CASSDAQGVHTEAFF	TGCGCCAGCAGCGATGCCCAGGGGGTGCACACTGAAGCTTTCTTT
TRBV19	TRBJ1-2	NA	TRBD1	15	CASSLLPGQGYGYTF	TGTGCCAGTAGTCTTTTACCGGGACAGGGGTATGGCTACACCTTC
TRBV7-9	TRBJ1-5	NA	TRBD1	13	CASSLGQGQPQHF	TGTGCCAGCAGCCTCGGACAGGGTCAGCCCCAGCATTTT
TRBV6-1	TRBJ1-5	NA	TRBD1	15	CASLLAQGANQPQHF	TGTGCCAGCCTCTTGGCTCAGGGGGCTAATCAGCCCCAGCATTTT
TRBV19	TRBJ2-1	NA	TRBD2	14	CASSKAGAVNEQFF	TGTGCCAGTAGTAAGGCGGGAGCGGTTAATGAGCAGTTCTTC
TRBV30	TRBJ2-2	NA	NA	14	CAWSVAAGSGELFF	TGTGCCTGGAGTGTAGCGGCTGGGTCCGGGGAGCTGTTTTTT
TRBV9	TRBJ2-1	once	TRBD2	18	CASSVRLAVGLNYNEQFF	TGTGCCAGCAGCGTCCGACTAGCGGTGGGACTGAATTACAATGAGCAGTTCTTC
TRBV14	TRBJ1-1	NA	NA	12	CASSQVADQAFF	TGTGCCAGCAGCCAAGTAGCAGATCAAGCTTTCTTT
TRBV5-1	TRBJ2-4	NA	NA	13	CASSWEGENIQYF	TGCGCCAGCAGCTGGGAGGGGGAAAACATTCAGTACTTC
TRBV28	TRBJ1-2	NA	NA	15	CASSFSVGTGYGYTF	TGTGCCAGCAGTTTTTCGGTAGGGACGGGCTATGGCTACACCTTC
TRBV5-1	TRBJ1-2	NA	NA	14	CASSLASVPGGYTF	TGCGCCAGCAGCTTGGCGTCGGTTCCGGGTGGCTACACCTTC
TRBV28	TRBJ2-3	few	NA	16	CASSPYGAGHTDTQYF	TGTGCCAGCAGTCCTTATGGGGCGGGGCACACAGATACGCAGTATTTT
TRBV27	TRBJ2-2	NA	NA	14	CASSLSRNTGELFF	TGTGCCAGCAGTCTCTCGCGGAACACCGGGGAGCTGTTTTTT
TRBV6-1	TRBJ2-3	NA	TRBD2	13	CASSQGLADTQYF	TGTGCCAGCAGTCAGGGACTAGCGGATACGCAGTATTTT
TRBV30	TRBJ2-7	NA	NA	11	CAWTDGYEQYF	TGTGCCTGGACGGACGGATACGAGCAGTACTTC
TRBV7-2	TRBJ1-1	NA	TRBD1	13	CASSLGQGFEAFF	TGTGCCAGCAGCTTGGGACAGGGGTTTGAAGCTTTCTTT
TRBV5-1	TRBJ2-2	once	TRBD1	14	CASSLADRTGELFF	TGCGCCAGCAGCTTGGCGGACAGGACCGGGGAGCTGTTTTTT
TRBV10-3	TRBJ1-1	NA	TRBD1	14	CAIRRQGANTEAFF	TGTGCCATCAGGCGACAGGGAGCGAACACTGAAGCTTTCTTT